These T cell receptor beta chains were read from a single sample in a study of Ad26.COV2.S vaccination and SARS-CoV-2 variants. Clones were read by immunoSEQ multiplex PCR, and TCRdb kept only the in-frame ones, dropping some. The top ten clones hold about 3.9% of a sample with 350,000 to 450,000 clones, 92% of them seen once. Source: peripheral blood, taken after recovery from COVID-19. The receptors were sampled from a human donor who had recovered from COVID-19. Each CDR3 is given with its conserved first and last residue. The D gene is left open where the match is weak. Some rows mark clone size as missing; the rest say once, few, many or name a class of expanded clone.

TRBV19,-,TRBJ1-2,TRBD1,CATRTGNYGYTF,TGTGCGACCCGGACAGGCAACTATGGCTACACCTTC
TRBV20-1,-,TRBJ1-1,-,CSARTAEAFF,TGCAGTGCTAGAACCGCAGAAGCTTTCTTT
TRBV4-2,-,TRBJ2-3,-,CASTLTVNPLDTQYF,TGTGCCAGCACCCTCACAGTAAACCCACTCGATACGCAGTATTTT
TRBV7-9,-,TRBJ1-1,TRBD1,CASSPRQGASAFF,TGTGCCAGCAGCCCCAGACAGGGGGCTTCAGCTTTCTTT
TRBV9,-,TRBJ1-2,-,CASSPPDKPGYTF,TGTGCCAGCAGCCCCCCGGACAAACCGGGCTACACCTTC
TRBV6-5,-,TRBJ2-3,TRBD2,CASSQLAGGTDTQYF,TGTGCCAGCAGTCAGCTAGCGGGGGGCACAGATACGCAGTATTTT
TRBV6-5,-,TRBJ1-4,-,CASSYSGGGEKLFF,TGTGCCAGCAGTTACTCAGGGGGAGGTGAAAAACTGTTTTTT
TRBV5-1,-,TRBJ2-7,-,CASSLSEGAYEQYF,TGCGCCAGCAGCTTGAGCGAGGGGGCCTACGAGCAGTACTTC
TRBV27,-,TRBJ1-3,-,CASSLDRTNTIYF,TGTGCCAGCAGTCTGGACAGAACAAACACCATATATTTT
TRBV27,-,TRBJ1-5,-,CASRLQGNNQPQHF,TGTGCCAGCAGGCTACAGGGCAACAATCAGCCCCAGCATTTT
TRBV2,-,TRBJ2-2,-,CASATDTGELFF,TGTGCCAGCGCAACAGACACCGGGGAGCTGTTTTTT
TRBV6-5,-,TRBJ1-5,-,CASSYYGGANQPQHF,TGTGCCAGCAGTTACTATGGGGGTGCCAATCAGCCCCAGCATTTT
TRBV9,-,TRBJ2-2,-,CASSGLANTGELFF,TGTGCCAGCAGCGGTCTGGCGAACACCGGGGAGCTGTTTTTT
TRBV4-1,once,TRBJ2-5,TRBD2,CASSQASGGFETQYF,TGCGCCAGCAGCCAAGCCAGCGGGGGCTTTGAGACCCAGTACTTC
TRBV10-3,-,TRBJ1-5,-,CAISEFPGAINQPQHF,TGTGCCATCAGTGAGTTCCCGGGGGCCATCAATCAGCCCCAGCATTTT
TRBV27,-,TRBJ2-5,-,CASSLGGALGQETQYF,TGTGCCAGCAGTTTGGGGGGGGCGCTTGGCCAAGAGACCCAGTACTTC
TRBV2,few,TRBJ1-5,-,CASSRDSNQPQHF,TGTGCCAGCAGCCGGGACAGCAATCAGCCCCAGCATTTT
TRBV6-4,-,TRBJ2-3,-,CASSEYGTTVPDTQYF,TGTGCCAGCAGTGAGTATGGGACAACTGTTCCAGATACGCAGTATTTT
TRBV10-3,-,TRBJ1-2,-,CAISSQGRGDYGYTF,TGTGCCATCAGTTCCCAGGGCCGAGGTGACTATGGCTACACCTTC
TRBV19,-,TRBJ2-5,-,CASSGPSETQYF,TGTGCCAGTAGCGGACCCTCGGAGACCCAGTACTTC
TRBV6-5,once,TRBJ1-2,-,CASSYRHRGAYGYTF,TGTGCCAGCAGTTACAGACACCGGGGGGCCTATGGCTACACCTTC
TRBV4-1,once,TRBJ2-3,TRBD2,CASSQEGGGVYTDTQYF,TGCGCCAGCAGCCAGGAGGGTGGGGGGGTATACACAGATACGCAGTATTTT
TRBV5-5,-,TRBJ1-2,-,CASRTGVGSSYGYTF,TGTGCCAGCAGGACAGGAGTAGGGTCTAGTTATGGCTACACCTTC
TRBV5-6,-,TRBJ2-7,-,CASSSIDSTYEQYF,TGTGCCAGCAGTTCGATCGACAGTACCTACGAGCAGTACTTC
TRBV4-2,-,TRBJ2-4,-,CASSQWATTYIAKNIQYF,TGTGCCAGCAGCCAATGGGCGACTACCTATATAGCCAAAAACATTCAGTACTTC
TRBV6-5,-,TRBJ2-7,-,CASSYSMSGQNYEQYF,TGTGCCAGCAGTTACTCGATGTCTGGGCAGAACTACGAGCAGTACTTC
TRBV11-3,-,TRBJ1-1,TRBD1,CASSFQGAAEAFF,TGTGCCAGCAGCTTTCAGGGGGCGGCTGAAGCTTTCTTT
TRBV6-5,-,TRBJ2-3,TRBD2,CATGGPTGSTQYF,TGTGCCACGGGGGGGCCAACGGGTTCGACGCAGTATTTT
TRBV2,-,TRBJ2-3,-,CASTGLDRGGTSDTQYF,TGTGCCAGCACTGGATTGGATAGGGGGGGCACTTCCGATACGCAGTATTTT
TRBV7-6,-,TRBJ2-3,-,CASSLASSVRDTQYF,TGTGCCAGCAGCTTAGCCTCGAGCGTGCGGGATACGCAGTATTTT
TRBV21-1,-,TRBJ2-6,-,CASKKEDGANVLTF,TGTGCCAGCAAAAAAGAAGATGGGGCCAACGTCCTGACTTTC
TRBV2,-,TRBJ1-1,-,CASSARGGIMNTEAFF,TGTGCCAGCAGTGCGAGGGGGGGCATTATGAACACTGAAGCTTTCTTT